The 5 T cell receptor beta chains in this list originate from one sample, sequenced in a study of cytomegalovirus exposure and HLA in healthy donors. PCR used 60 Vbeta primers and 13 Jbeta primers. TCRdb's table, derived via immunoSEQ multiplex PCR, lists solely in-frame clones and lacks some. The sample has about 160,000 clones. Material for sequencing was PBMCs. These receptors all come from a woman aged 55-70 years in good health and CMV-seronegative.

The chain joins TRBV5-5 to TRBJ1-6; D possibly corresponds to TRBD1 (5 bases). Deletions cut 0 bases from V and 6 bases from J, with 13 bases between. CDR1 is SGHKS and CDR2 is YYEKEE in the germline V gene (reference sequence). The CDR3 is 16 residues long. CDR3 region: CASSLAGPAGNSPLHF. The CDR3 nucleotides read TGTGCCAGCAGCTTGGCAGGGCCCGCTGGTAATTCACCCCTCCACTTT.

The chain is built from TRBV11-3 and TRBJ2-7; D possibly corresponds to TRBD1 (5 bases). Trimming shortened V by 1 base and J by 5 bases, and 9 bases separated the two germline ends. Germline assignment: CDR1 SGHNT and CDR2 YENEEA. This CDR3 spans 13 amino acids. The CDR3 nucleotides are TGTGCCAGCAGCTTAGCAGGGCCCAACGAGCAGTACTTC. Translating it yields CASSLAGPNEQYF.

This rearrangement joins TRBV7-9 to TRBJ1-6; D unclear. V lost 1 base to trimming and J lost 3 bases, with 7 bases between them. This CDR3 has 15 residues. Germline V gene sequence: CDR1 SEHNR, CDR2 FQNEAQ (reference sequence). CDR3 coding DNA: TGTGCCAGCAGCTTAGGCAGGATCTATAATTCACCCCTCCACTTT. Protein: CASSLGRIYNSPLHF.

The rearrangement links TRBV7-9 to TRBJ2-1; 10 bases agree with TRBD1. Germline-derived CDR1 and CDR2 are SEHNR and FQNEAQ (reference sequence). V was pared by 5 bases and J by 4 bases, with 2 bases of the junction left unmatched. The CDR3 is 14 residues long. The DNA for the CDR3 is TGTGCCAGCAGCCGGGACAGGGGATACAATGAGCAGTTCTTC. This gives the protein CASSRDRGYNEQFF.

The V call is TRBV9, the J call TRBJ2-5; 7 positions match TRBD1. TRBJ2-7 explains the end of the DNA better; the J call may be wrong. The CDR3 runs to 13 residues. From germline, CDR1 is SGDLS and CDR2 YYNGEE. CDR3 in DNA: TGTGCCAGCAGCGACAGGGGAATCTACGAGCAGTACTTC. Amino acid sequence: CASSDRGIYEQYF.